This T cell receptor (beta chain) was identified in a study of control samples from healthy donors and cancer patients. The V and J ends lost 8 bases and 0 bases respectively, with 13 bases between them. In germline, CDR1 is SQVTM, CDR2 ANQGSEA. This CDR3 comprises 13 residues. Repertoires were generated with immunoSEQ multiplex PCR, while TCRdb's copy carries only in-frame clones and drops some. Of some 100,000 clones in the sample, 80% to 95% were seen once. The receptor comes from a man younger than 35 in good health. The sequenced material came from blood. The chain recombines TRBV29-1 with TRBJ1-1, with D unclear. CDR3 loop: CSINSPLNTEAFF. CDR3 sequence (DNA): TGCAGCATCAATTCCCCATTGAACACTGAAGCTTTCTTT.